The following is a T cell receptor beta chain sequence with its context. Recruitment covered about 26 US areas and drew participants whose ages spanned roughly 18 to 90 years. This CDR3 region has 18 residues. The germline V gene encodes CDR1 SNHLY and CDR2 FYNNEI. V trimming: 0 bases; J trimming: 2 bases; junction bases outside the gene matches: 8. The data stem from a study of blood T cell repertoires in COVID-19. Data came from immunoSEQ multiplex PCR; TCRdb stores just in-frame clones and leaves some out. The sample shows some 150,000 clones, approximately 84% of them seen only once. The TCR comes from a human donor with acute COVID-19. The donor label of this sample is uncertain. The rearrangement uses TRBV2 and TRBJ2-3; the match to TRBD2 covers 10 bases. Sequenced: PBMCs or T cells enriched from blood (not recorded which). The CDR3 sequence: CASSEAGLAGANTDTQYF. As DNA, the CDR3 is TGTGCCAGCAGTGAAGCGGGGCTAGCGGGGGCCAACACAGATACGCAGTATTTT.